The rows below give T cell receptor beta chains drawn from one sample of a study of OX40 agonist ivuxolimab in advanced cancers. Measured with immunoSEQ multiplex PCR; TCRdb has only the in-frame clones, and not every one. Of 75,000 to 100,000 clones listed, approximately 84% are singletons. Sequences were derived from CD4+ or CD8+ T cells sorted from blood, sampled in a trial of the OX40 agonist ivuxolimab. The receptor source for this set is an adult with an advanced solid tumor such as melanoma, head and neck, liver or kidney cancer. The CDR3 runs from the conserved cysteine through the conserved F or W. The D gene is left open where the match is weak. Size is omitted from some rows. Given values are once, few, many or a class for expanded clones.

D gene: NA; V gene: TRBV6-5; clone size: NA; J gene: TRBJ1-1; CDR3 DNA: TGTGCCAGCAGTTCCTCTGGGACGGCGAACACTGAAGCTTTCTTT; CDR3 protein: CASSSSGTANTEAFF
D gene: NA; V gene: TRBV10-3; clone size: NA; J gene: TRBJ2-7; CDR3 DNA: TGTGCCATTGGGGAGATCGAGCAGTACTTC; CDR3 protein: CAIGEIEQYF
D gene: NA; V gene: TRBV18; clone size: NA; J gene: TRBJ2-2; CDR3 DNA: TGTGCCAGCTCACCTCGTACTTGGGAGTGGGAGCTGTTTTTT; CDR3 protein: CASSPRTWEWELFF
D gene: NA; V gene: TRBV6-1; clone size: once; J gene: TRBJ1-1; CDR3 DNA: TGTGCCAGCAGTGTCCAGGGGAGGCTAGACACTGAAGCTTTCTTT; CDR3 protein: CASSVQGRLDTEAFF
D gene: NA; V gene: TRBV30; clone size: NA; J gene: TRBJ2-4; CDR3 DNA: TGTGCCTGGAGGAGGACGATGGAGAACATTCAGTACTTC; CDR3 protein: CAWRRTMENIQYF
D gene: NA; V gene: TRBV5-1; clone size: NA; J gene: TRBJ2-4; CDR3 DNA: TGCGCCAGCAGCTTGGAGGATTCAAAAAACATTCAGTACTTC; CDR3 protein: CASSLEDSKNIQYF
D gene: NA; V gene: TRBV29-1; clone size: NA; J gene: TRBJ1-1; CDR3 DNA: TGCAGCGTTGAAGAATGGACCCTTCGGGCGGAAGCTTTCTTT; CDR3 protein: CSVEEWTLRAEAFF
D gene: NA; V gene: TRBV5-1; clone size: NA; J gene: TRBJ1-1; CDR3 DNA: TGCGCCAGCAGTTTGGACTCAGACACTGAAGCTTTCTTT; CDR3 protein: CASSLDSDTEAFF
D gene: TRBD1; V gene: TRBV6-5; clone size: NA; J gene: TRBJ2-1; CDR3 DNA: TGTGCCAGCAGATCCCTACAGGGGTCCTACAATGAGCAGTTCTTC; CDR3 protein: CASRSLQGSYNEQFF
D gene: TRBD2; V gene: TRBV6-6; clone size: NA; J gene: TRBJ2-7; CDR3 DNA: TGTGCCAGCAGATCCCCGGCTAGCGGGGGCTTGGGGGAGCAGTACTTC; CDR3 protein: CASRSPASGGLGEQYF
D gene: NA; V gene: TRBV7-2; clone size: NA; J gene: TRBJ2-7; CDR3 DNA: TGTGCCAGCGGCCTGGGACACAGCTCCTACGAGCAGTACTTC; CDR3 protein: CASGLGHSSYEQYF
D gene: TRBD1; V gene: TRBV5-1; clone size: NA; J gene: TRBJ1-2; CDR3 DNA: TGCGCCAGCAGCTTACAGGGGGCGGATGGCTACACCTTC; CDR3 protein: CASSLQGADGYTF
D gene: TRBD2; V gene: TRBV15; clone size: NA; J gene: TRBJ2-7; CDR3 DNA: TGTGCCACCAGCAGAGATTTGGGAGGGACGCCCCACTACGAGCAGTACTTC; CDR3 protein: CATSRDLGGTPHYEQYF
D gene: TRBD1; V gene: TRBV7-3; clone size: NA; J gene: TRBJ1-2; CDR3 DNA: TGTGCCAGCAGTACAGGGGAAAACTATGGCTACACCTTC; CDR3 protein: CASSTGENYGYTF
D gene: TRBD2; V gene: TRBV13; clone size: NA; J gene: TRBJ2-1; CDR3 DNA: TGTGCCAGCAGCTTAAGGGGACTAGCGGAGCAGTTCTTC; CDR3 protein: CASSLRGLAEQFF
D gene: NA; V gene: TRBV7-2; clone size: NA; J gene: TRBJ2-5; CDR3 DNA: TGTGCCAGCAGTCCTCAGCGGGAGACCCAGTACTTC; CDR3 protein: CASSPQRETQYF
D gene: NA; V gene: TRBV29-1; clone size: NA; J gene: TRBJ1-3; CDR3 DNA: TGCAGCGTTGGGTCCGGCCGAGGGGGAAACACCATATATTTT; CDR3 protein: CSVGSGRGGNTIYF
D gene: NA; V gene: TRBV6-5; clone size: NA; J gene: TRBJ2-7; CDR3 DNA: TGTGCCAGCAGTTACTCGGGGGGGCTGGTCGAGCAGTACTTC; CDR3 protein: CASSYSGGLVEQYF
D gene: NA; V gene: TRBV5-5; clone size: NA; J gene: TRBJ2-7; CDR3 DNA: TGTGCCAGCAGCTTCAGCATCGAGCAGTACTTC; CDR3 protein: CASSFSIEQYF
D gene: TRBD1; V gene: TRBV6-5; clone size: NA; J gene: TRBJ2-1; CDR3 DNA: TGTGCCAGCATTGGGTACTTACAGGGGGCACACGAGCAGTTCTTC; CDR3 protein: CASIGYLQGAHEQFF
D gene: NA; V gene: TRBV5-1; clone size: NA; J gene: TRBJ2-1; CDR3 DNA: TGCGCCAGCAGCTACGAGGGTGGGCAGTTCTTC; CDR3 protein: CASSYEGGQFF
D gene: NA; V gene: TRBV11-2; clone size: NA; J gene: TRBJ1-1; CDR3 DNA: TGTGCCAGCAGCTTAGAGGCGGGTATGAACACTGAAGCTTTCTTT; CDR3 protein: CASSLEAGMNTEAFF
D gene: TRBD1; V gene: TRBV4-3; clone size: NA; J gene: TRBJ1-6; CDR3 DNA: TGCGCCAGCAGCCATTCGACAGGGGAGTATGGATCACCCCTCCACTTT; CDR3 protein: CASSHSTGEYGSPLHF
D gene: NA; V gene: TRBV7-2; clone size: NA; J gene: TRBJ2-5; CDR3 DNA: TGTGCCAGCAGCTCGGGACTCCCGGGGGAGACCCAGTACTTC; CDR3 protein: CASSSGLPGETQYF
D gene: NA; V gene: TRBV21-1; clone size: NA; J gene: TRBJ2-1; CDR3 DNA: TGTGCCAGCAGCAAGGCCTGGGACAGGGGTTCTTACAATGAGCAGTTCTTC; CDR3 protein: CASSKAWDRGSYNEQFF
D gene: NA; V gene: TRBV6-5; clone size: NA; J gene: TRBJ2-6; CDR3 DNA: TGTGCCAGCAGTTACCAGGGAGGACCTGGGGCCAACGTCCTGACTTTC; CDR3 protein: CASSYQGGPGANVLTF
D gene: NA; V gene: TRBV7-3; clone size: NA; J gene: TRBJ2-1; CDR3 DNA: TGTGCCAGCAGCTCCTCGGGTGACAATGAGCAGTTCTTC; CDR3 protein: CASSSSGDNEQFF
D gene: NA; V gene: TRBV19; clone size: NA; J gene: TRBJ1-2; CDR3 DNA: TGTGCCAGTAGTATAGAGCCCGACAGGATCTATGGCTACACCTTC; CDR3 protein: CASSIEPDRIYGYTF
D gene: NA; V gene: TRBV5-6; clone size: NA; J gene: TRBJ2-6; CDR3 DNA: TGTGCCAGCAGACAGAATCGTCTTCTGAGTACTGGGGCCAACGTCCTGACTTTC; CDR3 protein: CASRQNRLLSTGANVLTF
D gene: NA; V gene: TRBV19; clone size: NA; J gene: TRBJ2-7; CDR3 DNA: TGTGCCAGTAGTATTAGGGGAATCGGCTACGAGCAGTACTTC; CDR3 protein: CASSIRGIGYEQYF
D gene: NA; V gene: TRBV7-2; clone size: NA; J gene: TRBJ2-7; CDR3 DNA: TGTGCCAGCAGCTTCCCGGGACCCTTGACCTCCTACGAGCAGTACTTC; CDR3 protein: CASSFPGPLTSYEQYF
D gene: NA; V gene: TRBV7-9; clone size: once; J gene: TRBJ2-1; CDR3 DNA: TGTGCCAGCAGCTTAGATGGATTCGGGGGACGAGGGAACGAGCAGTTCTTC; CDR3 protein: CASSLDGFGGRGNEQFF
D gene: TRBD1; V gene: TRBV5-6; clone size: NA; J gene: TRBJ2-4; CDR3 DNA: TGTGCCAGCAGCGGGACAGGGGCAAACATTCAGTACTTC; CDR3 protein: CASSGTGANIQYF
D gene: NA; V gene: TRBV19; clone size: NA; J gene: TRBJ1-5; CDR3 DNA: TGTGCCAGTAGTCCACCCGGGAATCAGCCCCAGCATTTT; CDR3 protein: CASSPPGNQPQHF
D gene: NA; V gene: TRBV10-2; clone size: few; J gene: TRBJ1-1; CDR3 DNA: TGCGCCAGCAGTGAGATAGGGTTCGTAGAGGAGAACACTGAAGCTTTCTTT; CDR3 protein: CASSEIGFVEENTEAFF
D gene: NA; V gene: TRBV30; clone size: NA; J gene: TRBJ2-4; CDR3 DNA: TGTGCCTGGAGTGTAAGGAGGTTGGACATTCAGTACTTC; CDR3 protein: CAWSVRRLDIQYF
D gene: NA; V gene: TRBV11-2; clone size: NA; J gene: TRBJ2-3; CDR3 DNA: TGTGCCAGCAGCTTAGCGGCTCACACAGATACGCAGTATTTT; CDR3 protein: CASSLAAHTDTQYF
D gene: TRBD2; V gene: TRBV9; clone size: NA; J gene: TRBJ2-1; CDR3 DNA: TGTGCCAGCAGCGCCGTAGCGGGAGGGTACAATGAGCAGTTCTTC; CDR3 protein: CASSAVAGGYNEQFF
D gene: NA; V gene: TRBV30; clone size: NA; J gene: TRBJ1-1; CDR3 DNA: TGTGCCTGGACCCCAGGGGTGGCTGAAGCTTTCTTT; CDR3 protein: CAWTPGVAEAFF